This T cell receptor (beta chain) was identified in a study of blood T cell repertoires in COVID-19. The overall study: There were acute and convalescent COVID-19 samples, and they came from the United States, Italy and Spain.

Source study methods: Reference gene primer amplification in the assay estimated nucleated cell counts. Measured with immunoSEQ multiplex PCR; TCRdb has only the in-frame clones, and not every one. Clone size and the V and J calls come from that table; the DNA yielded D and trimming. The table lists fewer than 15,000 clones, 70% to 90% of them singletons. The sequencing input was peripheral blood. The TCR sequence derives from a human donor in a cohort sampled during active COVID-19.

The DNA for the CDR3 is TGTGCCAGCAGTTACTCAGGGGAAGGGGCCAACGTCCTGACTTTC. Amino acids: CASSYSGEGANVLTF. The V gene is TRBV6-5, the J gene TRBJ2-6, with D tentatively TRBD1 (5 bases). The germline CDR1 and CDR2 sequences are MNHEY and SVGAGI. The CDR3 is 15 amino acids. Trimming took off 0 bases at V and 4 bases at J, with 7 bases between the two ends.